Following are 31 T cell receptor beta chains from one sample sequenced in a study of cytomegalovirus exposure and HLA in healthy donors. 13 Jbeta primers and 60 Vbeta primers were used for the PCR. The assay was immunoSEQ multiplex PCR, and TCRdb's table has in-frame clones only and misses some. The sample contains around 130,000 clones, about 79% of which appear only once. The sample taken for sequencing was PBMCs. The receptors here all came from a woman aged 18-29 years in good health and CMV-seropositive.

The chain combines TRBV5-1 with TRBJ2-7; tentatively, D is TRBD2 (6 bases). CDR3 length equals 14 residues. Trimming removed 4 bases from V and 5 bases from J, with 16 bases in between. Germline V lookup: CDR1 SGHRS, CDR2 YFSETQ. The CDR3 nucleotides are TGCGCCAGCAGCACCGGACTACGCAAGGACGAGCAGTACTTC. Protein sequence: CASSTGLRKDEQYF. Based on the CDR3 plus reference TRBV5-1 and TRBJ2-7, the full variable domain is KAGVTQTPRYLIKTRGQQVTLSCSPISGHRSVSWYQQTPGQGLQFLFEYFSETQRNKGNFPGRFSGRQFSNSRSEMNVSTLELGDSALYLCASSTGLRKDEQYFGPGTRLTVT.

The rearrangement uses TRBV19 and TRBJ2-5; TRBD1 agrees at 8 bases. Germline V lookup: CDR1 LNHDA, CDR2 SQIVND (reference sequence). The V and J ends lost 5 bases and 5 bases, in that order; junction bases with no gene match: 4. This CDR3 spans 13 amino acids. For the CDR3, the DNA is TGTGCCAGTAGTTCGAGGGACAGGGAGACCCAGTACTTC. Protein: CASSSRDRETQYF.

The genes are TRBV6-5 and TRBJ2-2, with 7 positions matching TRBD1. Germline values: CDR1 MNHEY, CDR2 SVGAGI. Losses at the gene ends were 6 bases for V and 4 bases for J; bases not matched to a gene: 5. This CDR3 is built from 14 residues. For the CDR3, the DNA is TGTGCCAGCAGACGACAGGGTGGCACCGGGGAGCTGTTTTTT. Protein product: CASRRQGGTGELFF.

This rearrangement joins TRBV15 to TRBJ1-4; a weak D match, TRBD1 (6 bases). CDR3 size: 14 residues. Trimming left V 3 bases short and J 3 bases short, with 8 bases between. Germline V lookup: CDR1 LNHNV, CDR2 YYDKDF (reference sequence). CDR3 DNA sequence: TGTGCCACCAGCAGGCAGGGGTCTAATGAAAAACTGTTTTTT. Translated, it gives CATSRQGSNEKLFF.

The chain is built from TRBV7-3 and TRBJ1-2; 12 bases match TRBD1. J was trimmed by 5 bases and V by 5 bases; bases with no gene match: 6. CDR3 length: 15 residues. CDR1 is SGHTA, CDR2 FQGTGA, per germline. This CDR3 is CASSVGTGGAYGYTF. The DNA for the CDR3 is TGTGCCAGCAGCGTAGGGACAGGGGGCGCGTATGGCTACACCTTC.

The chain couples TRBV4-1 to TRBJ2-5; 10 bases line up with TRBD2. The J call is uncertain, as TRBJ2-7 better fits the DNA end. Germline V gene sequence: CDR1 MGHRA, CDR2 YSYEKL. The CDR3 has 15 amino acids. In DNA, the CDR3 is TGCGCCAGCAGCCAGGCTAGCGGGGGTCTCTACGAGCAGTACTTC. Protein sequence: CASSQASGGLYEQYF.

V usage is TRBV7-9 and J usage is TRBJ2-1, with TRBD1 matching 9 bases. J was trimmed by 9 bases and V by 5 bases; bases with no gene match: 8. Germline lookup yields CDR1 SEHNR and CDR2 FQNEAQ (reference sequence). CDR3 length: 14 residues. The CDR3 is CASSPGQGQPEQFF. Written as DNA, the CDR3 is TGTGCCAGCAGCCCGGGACAGGGACAACCTGAGCAGTTCTTC. Complete variable domain (other parts from reference TRBV7-9 and TRBJ2-1): DTGVSQNPRHKITKRGQNVTFRCDPISEHNRLYWYRQTLGQGPEFLTYFQNEAQLEKSRLLSDRFSAERPKGSFSTLEIQRTEQGDSAMYLCASSPGQGQPEQFFGPGTRLTVL.

J is TRBJ2-7 and V is TRBV28; 7 bases line up with TRBD1. Germline assignment: CDR1 MDHEN and CDR2 SYDVKM. CDR3 length: 14 residues. V lost 7 bases, J lost 3 bases, and 9 bases stayed unmatched. CDR3 sequence (DNA): TGTGCCAGCACCGATCCGGGACAGCTCTACGAGCAGTACTTC. Translated: CASTDPGQLYEQYF.

This chain uses TRBV4-1 with TRBJ2-2, with TRBD1 identical over 10 bases. Germline V gene sequence: CDR1 MGHRA, CDR2 YSYEKL. Trimming cost V 1 base and J 7 bases; bases outside gene matches: 3. CDR3 size: 15 residues. The CDR3: CASSQVGQGGGELFF. CDR3 bases: TGCGCCAGCAGCCAAGTAGGACAGGGGGGCGGGGAGCTGTTTTTT.

The chain joins TRBV9 to TRBJ2-6, with D hard to call. The CDR3 is made up of 15 amino acids. V lost 2 bases to trimming and J lost 2 bases, with 8 bases between them. In germline, CDR1 is SGDLS, CDR2 YYNGEE. CDR3 protein: CASSVRETGANVLTF. The CDR3, as DNA: TGTGCCAGCAGCGTCCGAGAGACTGGGGCCAACGTCCTGACTTTC.

The CDR3 sequence: CASSPLGTGERKLFF. The CDR3 coding sequence is TGTGCCAGCAGTCCCCTTGGGACAGGGGAACGAAAACTGTTTTTT. This sequence joins TRBV27 and TRBJ1-4; 10 bases map to TRBD1. V gave up 5 bases and J gave up 10 bases; unmatched junction bases: 10. The CDR3 contains 15 residues. CDR1 MNHEY and CDR2 SMNVEV come from the germline V gene (reference sequence).

The chain couples TRBV2 to TRBJ2-2; D gene uncertain. CDR1 is SNHLY, CDR2 FYNNEI, per germline. V was pared by 3 bases and J by 5 bases, with 7 bases between. The CDR3 extends over 13 amino acids. For the CDR3, the DNA is TGTGCCAGCAGTGATAGCCTAACCGGGGAGCTGTTTTTT. It specifies CASSDSLTGELFF.

This chain links TRBV25-1 with TRBJ1-2; 8 nucleotides agree with TRBD1. CDR1 MGHDK and CDR2 SYGVNS come from the germline V gene. CDR3 length equals 16 residues. J was trimmed by 10 bases and V by 6 bases; bases with no gene match: 19. The CDR3 DNA reads as TGTGCCAGCAGCCCCGGGACAGGAGAGGAAGTTCAGGTCTACACCTTC. As protein: CASSPGTGEEVQVYTF.

The J gene is TRBJ1-1, the V gene TRBV7-9; D is perhaps TRBD1 (5 bases). Germline V lookup: CDR1 SEHNR, CDR2 FQNEAQ (reference sequence). This CDR3 spans 13 amino acids. Trimming shortened V by 5 bases and J by 7 bases, and 14 bases separated the two germline ends. The CDR3 protein is CASSRQSDSEAFF. As DNA, the CDR3 is TGTGCCAGCAGCCGACAGAGCGACAGTGAAGCTTTCTTT.

The genes are TRBV2 and TRBJ1-3; D gene ambiguous. V lost 10 bases and J 0 bases, leaving 7 bases between the germline ends. In germline, CDR1 is SNHLY, CDR2 FYNNEI. This CDR3 has 12 amino acids. This CDR3 reads CAIRSSGNTIYF. DNA for the CDR3: TGTGCCATCAGGAGCTCTGGAAACACCATATATTTT.

There are a few counts of this clone. This rearrangement joins TRBV2 to TRBJ2-3; 8 bases line up with TRBD1. J lost 6 bases, V lost 4 bases, and 6 bases had no gene match. Germline CDR1 reads SNHLY; CDR2 reads FYNNEI. The length of the CDR3 is 14 residues. The CDR3 here is CASSVRGQVDTQYF. CDR3 DNA sequence: TGTGCCAGCAGTGTGAGGGGACAGGTTGATACGCAGTATTTT.

This chain joins TRBV19 and TRBJ2-5; TRBD2 aligns across 7 bases. Trimming removed 3 bases from V and 5 bases from J; junction bases left unmatched: 6. The CDR3 length is 14 residues. Germline values: CDR1 LNHDA, CDR2 SQIVND (reference sequence). The DNA of the CDR3 is TGTGCCAGTAGTATGCAGGGAGGGTCGGAGACCCAGTACTTC. It encodes CASSMQGGSETQYF.

This sequence joins TRBV7-9 and TRBJ2-4, with TRBD1 matching 11 bases. This CDR3 is 17 amino acids long. V trimming: 9 bases; J trimming: 0 bases; junction bases outside the gene matches: 10. Germline-derived CDR1 and CDR2 are SEHNR and FQNEAQ (reference sequence). This CDR3 reads CASSGTGGRGAKNIQYF. CDR3 sequence (DNA): TGTGCCAGTTCCGGGACAGGGGGTAGGGGAGCCAAAAACATTCAGTACTTC.

This clone was counted once. The chain employs TRBV9 and TRBJ2-7; possible D gene TRBD1, 6 bases. This CDR3 is 15 amino acids long. Between the trimmed V and J ends, which lost 1 base and 3 bases, there was a span of 14 bases. Germline-derived CDR1 and CDR2 are SGDLS and YYNGEE. CDR3 bases: TGTGCCAGCAGCGTATATGACGGGACAAACTACGAGCAGTACTTC. Amino acids: CASSVYDGTNYEQYF.

The rearrangement uses TRBV5-6 and TRBJ1-5; D ambiguous. This CDR3 has 13 residues. From germline, CDR1 is SGHDT and CDR2 YYEEEE. Trimming removed 0 bases from V and 4 bases from J, with 5 bases in between. For the CDR3, the DNA is TGTGCCAGCAGCTTGGGCACAAATCAGCCCCAGCATTTT. This translates into CASSLGTNQPQHF.

The gene calls are TRBV5-1 and TRBJ2-2, with D possibly matching TRBD2 (5 bases). V was trimmed by 4 bases and J by 6 bases, leaving 10 bases between them. Germline V lookup: CDR1 SGHRS, CDR2 YFSETQ. CDR3 length: 13 amino acids. CDR3 protein: CASSPLGAGELFF. CDR3 in DNA: TGCGCCAGCAGCCCACTAGGCGCCGGGGAGCTGTTTTTT.

This clone was recorded only once. The chain couples TRBV5-4 to TRBJ2-1, with 8 bases matching TRBD1. Germline trimming cut 0 bases from V and 3 bases from J; bases unmatched to any gene: 5. Per the germline V gene, CDR1 is SGHNT and CDR2 is YYREEE (reference sequence). The CDR3 extends over 16 amino acids. For the CDR3, the DNA is TGTGCCAGCAGCTTGGGAATAGGACAGGGCTACAATGAGCAGTTCTTC. Its translation: CASSLGIGQGYNEQFF.

V gene TRBV6-4 combines with J gene TRBJ1-2; 9 positions agree with TRBD1. Trimming removed 0 bases from V and 7 bases from J; junction bases left unmatched: 0. The CDR3 runs 13 residues. The germline gives CDR1 MRHNA, CDR2 SNTAGT. The CDR3 sequence: CASSDSTGGGYTF. CDR3 DNA sequence: TGTGCCAGCAGTGACTCGACAGGGGGTGGCTACACCTTC.

V is TRBV16 and J is TRBJ1-2, with a weak D call TRBD1 (6 bases). Germline V gene lookup returns CDR1 KGHSY and CDR2 FQNENV. The CDR3 sequence is 15 residues long. V was trimmed by 4 bases and J by 7 bases, leaving 19 bases between them. The CDR3 reads CASSPGVTGESGYTF. The CDR3 region has the DNA TGTGCCAGCAGCCCTGGCGTGACAGGCGAAAGTGGCTACACCTTC.

This clone was picked up a small number of times. The chain carries TRBV4-1 and TRBJ2-1, with 8 bases identical to TRBD2. CDR3 length equals 14 residues. The ends lost 2 bases at V and 5 bases at J; junction bases unmatched: 2. The V gene's germline CDR1 is MGHRA and CDR2 YSYEKL. The CDR3 nucleotides are TGCGCCAGCAGCCAAACAGCGGGGGACAATGAGCAGTTCTTC. Translated: CASSQTAGDNEQFF.

The gene calls are TRBV19 and TRBJ1-1; 8 bases map to TRBD1. Germline CDR1 is LNHDA and CDR2 is SQIVND (reference sequence). The CDR3 runs to 13 residues. V was pared by 6 bases and J by 4 bases, with 4 bases of the junction left unmatched. Written as DNA, the CDR3 is TGTGCCAGTAGGGATACAGGGGGCACTGAAGCTTTCTTT. It yields the protein CASRDTGGTEAFF.

This clone was picked up one time. The genes are TRBV21-1 and TRBJ2-7; the DNA was not compared with TRBD1, the D call given in the table. TRBV21-1 is given as a pseudogene. The CDR3 is made up of 16 amino acids. CDR3 amino acids: CASSKGGPAGTYEQYF. CDR3 coding DNA: TGTGCCAGCAGCAAAGGAGGTCCAGCAGGGACCTACGAGCAGTACTTC.

The J gene is TRBJ2-1, the V gene TRBV25-1; 7 bases align to TRBD2. Germline CDR1 reads MGHDK; CDR2 reads SYGVNS. The CDR3 sequence is 12 residues long. CDR3 in amino acids: CAGAGRLDEQFF. The CDR3 DNA follows: TGTGCGGGAGCGGGACGACTCGATGAGCAGTTCTTC.

This chain joins TRBV28 and TRBJ1-6; D uncertain. Germline assignment: CDR1 MDHEN and CDR2 SYDVKM. The CDR3 covers 18 residues. V was trimmed by 11 bases and J by 0 bases, leaving 23 bases between them. The CDR3 DNA sequence: TGTGCCGGCCGCCCTGGATTAAGACGGGGCTCCTATAATTCACCCCTCCACTTT. It is translated as CAGRPGLRRGSYNSPLHF. Combining the CDR3 with reference TRBV28 and TRBJ1-6 gives the whole variable domain DVKVTQSSRYLVKRTGEKVFLECVQDMDHENMFWYRQDPGLGLRLIYFSYDVKMKEKGDIPEGYSVSREKKERFSLILESASTNQTSMYLCAGRPGLRRGSYNSPLHFGNGTRLTVT.

The V call is TRBV2, the J call TRBJ2-1; D unclear. The CDR3 is 12 amino acids. V lost 6 bases and J 4 bases, leaving 7 bases between the germline ends. Germline V gives CDR1 SNHLY, CDR2 FYNNEI. The CDR3 DNA reads TGTGCCAGCAGCCCGTTTTACAATGAGCAGTTCTTC. Its protein is CASSPFYNEQFF.

The V and J genes are TRBV21-1 and TRBJ1-2. TRBV21-1 is recorded as a pseudogene. The CDR3 totals 14 residues. CDR3: CASSKGGGGYGYTF. Written as DNA, the CDR3 is TGTGCCAGCAGCAAGGGGGGAGGGGGCTATGGCTACACCTTC.